Listed below are T cell receptor beta chains from one sample, sequenced in a study of PD-1 blockade in classical Hodgkin lymphoma. Data came from immunoSEQ multiplex PCR; TCRdb stores just in-frame clones and leaves some out. The sample consists of about 97,000 clones, approximately 80% of them appearing once. Sequences were derived from peripheral blood mononuclear cells (PBMCs), sampled at baseline. These receptors were collected from a human donor with classical Hodgkin lymphoma. CDR3s include the opening cysteine and the closing phenylalanine or tryptophan. Each record gives: D gene, clone size, V gene, J gene, CDR3 DNA, CDR3 protein. A D gene is named only where the DNA matches it firmly. Clone size appears in some rows only: once, few, many, or a class for an expanded clone.

D gene: TRBD1; clone size: -; V gene: TRBV5-1; J gene: TRBJ1-1; CDR3 DNA: TGCGCCAGCAGCTCGGGACAGACCATGAACACTGAAGCTTTCTTT; CDR3 protein: CASSSGQTMNTEAFF
D gene: -; clone size: -; V gene: TRBV6-4; J gene: TRBJ2-3; CDR3 DNA: TGTGCCAGCAGTGACGGGAGCACAGATACGCAGTATTTT; CDR3 protein: CASSDGSTDTQYF
D gene: TRBD2; clone size: -; V gene: TRBV6-1; J gene: TRBJ2-5; CDR3 DNA: TGTGCCAGCATATGGGGGGGAGTAGTAGAGACCCAGTACTTC; CDR3 protein: CASIWGGVVETQYF
D gene: -; clone size: many; V gene: TRBV27; J gene: TRBJ2-2; CDR3 DNA: TGTGCCAGCAGTCCCCGGTTCGGGGAGCTGTTTTTT; CDR3 protein: CASSPRFGELFF
D gene: TRBD2; clone size: -; V gene: TRBV9; J gene: TRBJ2-5; CDR3 DNA: TGTGCCAGCAGCGGGACTAGCGGGAGGGCAGAGACCCAGTACTTC; CDR3 protein: CASSGTSGRAETQYF
D gene: -; clone size: few; V gene: TRBV14; J gene: TRBJ1-5; CDR3 DNA: TGTGCCAGCAGCCAGGGTCGGGGCAATCAGCCCCAGCATTTT; CDR3 protein: CASSQGRGNQPQHF
D gene: -; clone size: -; V gene: TRBV5-4; J gene: TRBJ2-3; CDR3 DNA: TGTGCCAGCAGCCGGGGGACCCTCACAGATACGCAGTATTTT; CDR3 protein: CASSRGTLTDTQYF
D gene: -; clone size: -; V gene: TRBV5-6; J gene: TRBJ2-2; CDR3 DNA: TGTGCCAGCAGCTCGCCGGAGGGCACCGGGGAGCTGTTTTTT; CDR3 protein: CASSSPEGTGELFF
D gene: TRBD1; clone size: -; V gene: TRBV7-6; J gene: TRBJ2-7; CDR3 DNA: TGTGCCAGCAGCCGGACAGGGGACGAGCAGTACTTC; CDR3 protein: CASSRTGDEQYF
D gene: -; clone size: -; V gene: TRBV10-3; J gene: TRBJ2-6; CDR3 DNA: TGTGCCATCAGTGAGTCAGGGGTTGGGGCCAACGTCCTGACTTTC; CDR3 protein: CAISESGVGANVLTF
D gene: TRBD1; clone size: -; V gene: TRBV6-1; J gene: TRBJ2-3; CDR3 DNA: TGTGCCAGCAGGGACAGGGGTAGCGCAGATACGCAGTATTTT; CDR3 protein: CASRDRGSADTQYF
D gene: -; clone size: -; V gene: TRBV2; J gene: TRBJ1-5; CDR3 DNA: TGTGCCAGCAGTCAGGGAAATCAGCCCCAGCATTTT; CDR3 protein: CASSQGNQPQHF
D gene: -; clone size: -; V gene: TRBV19; J gene: TRBJ2-5; CDR3 DNA: TGTGCCAGTAGTACGACTCCCCCCAGGGGAGGCCAGTACTTC; CDR3 protein: CASSTTPPRGGQYF
D gene: -; clone size: few; V gene: TRBV29-1; J gene: TRBJ1-2; CDR3 DNA: TGCAGCGTGGACCGTCGGAACTATGGCTACACCTTC; CDR3 protein: CSVDRRNYGYTF
D gene: -; clone size: -; V gene: TRBV12-5; J gene: TRBJ1-5; CDR3 DNA: TGTGCTAGTGGTTGGGGGGCCGGAACCCCGGTGCAGCATTTT; CDR3 protein: CASGWGAGTPVQHF
D gene: -; clone size: -; V gene: TRBV28; J gene: TRBJ2-1; CDR3 DNA: TGTGCCGGCTCCAGTTTGGGAGCGGCCTCCTACAATGAGCAGTTCTTC; CDR3 protein: CAGSSLGAASYNEQFF
D gene: -; clone size: -; V gene: TRBV7-6; J gene: TRBJ2-3; CDR3 DNA: TGTGCCAGCAGTCCTATCGACGATACAGATACGCAGTATTTT; CDR3 protein: CASSPIDDTDTQYF
D gene: TRBD2; clone size: few; V gene: TRBV5-1; J gene: TRBJ2-7; CDR3 DNA: TGCGCCAGCAGCTTGGATGTGGCTAGCGGGAGCTGGTACGAGCAGTACTTC; CDR3 protein: CASSLDVASGSWYEQYF
D gene: -; clone size: -; V gene: TRBV19; J gene: TRBJ2-7; CDR3 DNA: TGTGCCAGTAGTTCCCCCGGGACACACAACTCCTACGAGCAGTACTTC; CDR3 protein: CASSSPGTHNSYEQYF
D gene: TRBD2; clone size: -; V gene: TRBV6-6; J gene: TRBJ2-3; CDR3 DNA: TGTGCCAGCAAGACAGCGGGACCCACAGATACGCAGTATTTT; CDR3 protein: CASKTAGPTDTQYF
D gene: -; clone size: -; V gene: TRBV29-1; J gene: TRBJ2-3; CDR3 DNA: TGCAGCGTTGACTGGCTAGCCACAGATACGCAGTATTTT; CDR3 protein: CSVDWLATDTQYF
D gene: -; clone size: -; V gene: TRBV18; J gene: TRBJ1-4; CDR3 DNA: TGTGCCAGCTCACCACTGACAGCCCCTAATGAAAAACTGTTTTTT; CDR3 protein: CASSPLTAPNEKLFF
D gene: -; clone size: -; V gene: TRBV28; J gene: TRBJ2-3; CDR3 DNA: TGTGCCAGCAGTTCCGTTGGGGGAGACGAAACAGATACGCAGTATTTT; CDR3 protein: CASSSVGGDETDTQYF